Each of the 21 T cell receptor beta chains below was sequenced from the same sample in a study of blood T cell repertoires in COVID-19. Data came from immunoSEQ multiplex PCR; TCRdb stores just in-frame clones and leaves some out. This table has about 22,000 clones, roughly 83% appearing once. Sequenced input: peripheral blood. These receptors all stem from an elderly man with active or convalescent COVID-19.

The chain links TRBV3-1 (or the pseudogene TRBV3-2) to TRBJ2-7; the match to TRBD2 covers 13 bases. Trimming took 1 base from V and 0 from J; bases not matched to a gene: 0. Germline CDR1 reads LGHDT; CDR2 reads YNNKEL (reference sequence). The CDR3 covers 16 residues. In DNA, the CDR3 is TGTGCCAGCAGCCAAGGACTAGCGGGAGGCTCCTACGAGCAGTACTTC. It specifies CASSQGLAGGSYEQYF.

The chain joins TRBV7-8 to TRBJ2-5; D gene unclear. With 4 bases removed from V and 4 bases from J, the gap between germline ends came to 7 bases. The CDR3 is 12 amino acids. The V gene's germline CDR1 is SGHVS and CDR2 FQNEAQ. For the CDR3, the DNA is TGTGCCAGCAGCTACACGGGAGAGACCCAGTACTTC. Amino acid sequence: CASSYTGETQYF.

The chain recombines TRBV7-8 with TRBJ1-1; no clear D. This CDR3 spans 13 amino acids. Trimming pared 5 bases from V and 1 base from J, leaving 8 bases between. Germline CDR1 reads SGHVS; CDR2 reads FQNEAQ. CDR3 in amino acids: CASSKTENTEAFF. Written as DNA, the CDR3 is TGTGCCAGCAGCAAAACAGAGAACACTGAAGCTTTCTTT.

The chain uses TRBV12-3 or TRBV12-4 and TRBJ2-2; D is undetermined. Deletions cut 6 bases from V and 3 bases from J, with 8 bases between. This CDR3 comprises 13 residues. CDR3: CASSPEYTGELFF. The CDR3 DNA follows: TGTGCCAGCAGCCCCGAGTACACCGGGGAGCTGTTTTTT.

The chain uses TRBV21-1 and TRBJ1-1; no check of the table's D call, TRBD1, against the DNA was made. TRBV21-1 is shown as a pseudogene. This CDR3 region has 19 residues. CDR3 sequence (DNA): TGTGCCAGCAGCAAAGCGCTTACGGGACAGGGGGCGTTAGGCACTGAAGCTTTCTTT. Its protein product is CASSKALTGQGALGTEAFF.

This chain uses TRBV6-5 with TRBJ2-7, with TRBD2 identical over 13 bases. Per germline, CDR1 MNHEY and CDR2 SVGAGI. This CDR3 comprises 16 residues. Losses at the gene ends were 4 bases for V and 7 bases for J; bases not matched to a gene: 10. CDR3 loop: CASSSRGLAGTGEQYF. In DNA form, the CDR3 reads TGTGCCAGCAGTTCCAGGGGACTAGCGGGAACGGGGGAGCAGTACTTC.

V gene TRBV18 combines with J gene TRBJ2-7, with 10 bases fitting TRBD1. The CDR3 runs 14 residues. J gave up 6 bases and V 3 bases, and 5 bases lay outside the gene matches. Germline V lookup: CDR1 KGHSH, CDR2 LQKENI. CDR3: CASSPGTGDLEQYF. For the CDR3, the DNA is TGTGCCAGCTCACCGGGGACAGGGGATCTCGAGCAGTACTTC.

The chain recombines TRBV5-5 with TRBJ2-5; no reliable D call. Germline CDR1 is SGHKS and CDR2 is YYEKEE (reference sequence). This CDR3 has 13 amino acids. With 3 bases removed from V and 0 bases from J, the gap between germline ends came to 6 bases. The chain's CDR3 is CASSSYDQETQYF. DNA for the CDR3: TGTGCCAGCAGCTCGTATGACCAAGAGACCCAGTACTTC. The whole variable domain, remainder taken from reference TRBV5-5 and TRBJ2-5, is DAGVTQSPTHLIKTRGQQVTLRCSPISGHKSVSWYQQVLGQGPQFIFQYYEKEERGRGNFPDRFSARQFPNYSSELNVNALLLGDSALYLCASSSYDQETQYFGPGTRLLVL.

The CDR3 DNA sequence: TGCGCCAGCAGATCAGAGGGACTAGCCTCTGTCAACGAGCAGTACTTC. Its protein product is CASRSEGLASVNEQYF. This sequence joins TRBV5-1 and TRBJ2-7, with 9 bases aligning to TRBD2. CDR1 and CDR2 from the germline V gene are SGHRS and YFSETQ. Trimming removed 5 bases from V and 5 bases from J; junction bases left unmatched: 14. The CDR3 is 16 amino acids.

The genes are TRBV5-1 and TRBJ2-1, with D tentatively TRBD2 (5 bases). CDR3 size: 13 residues. Germline V gene lookup returns CDR1 SGHRS and CDR2 YFSETQ. The V end lost 0 bases, the J end lost 9 bases, and 10 bases lay between the germline ends. This chain's CDR3 is CASSLVYSGEQFF. Here the CDR3 DNA reads TGCGCCAGCAGCTTGGTGTACAGCGGTGAGCAGTTCTTC.

This chain links TRBV7-8 with TRBJ2-1; 13 bases line up with TRBD2. Per the germline V gene, CDR1 is SGHVS and CDR2 is FQNEAQ. CDR3 length equals 16 residues. Germline trimming cut 6 bases from V and 10 bases from J; bases unmatched to any gene: 12. The CDR3 DNA follows: TGTGCCAGCAGTATCCCCGGGACTAGCGGGAAGTGGGAGCAGTTCTTC. It codes for CASSIPGTSGKWEQFF.

The J gene is TRBJ2-7, the V gene TRBV7-2, with 10 bases that match TRBD2. The V gene end was trimmed by 2 bases and the J gene end by 3 bases; junction bases not matched to a gene: 4. CDR3 length: 15 residues. Germline V gene lookup returns CDR1 SGHTA and CDR2 FQGNSA. This chain's CDR3 is CASSLRWTSGYEQYF. CDR3 in DNA: TGTGCCAGCAGCTTAAGGTGGACTAGCGGCTACGAGCAGTACTTC. Based on the CDR3 plus reference TRBV7-2 and TRBJ2-7, the full variable domain is GAGVSQSPSNKVTEKGKDVELRCDPISGHTALYWYRQSLGQGLEFLIYFQGNSAPDKSGLPSDRFSAERTGGSVSTLTIQRTQQEDSAVYLCASSLRWTSGYEQYFGPGTRLTVT.

The chain links TRBV6-2 or TRBV6-3 to TRBJ2-5, with a possible D match to TRBD2 (5 bases). CDR3 length equals 16 residues. The germline V gene encodes CDR1 MNHEY and CDR2 SVGEGT. The V end lost 2 bases, the J end lost 4 bases, and 17 bases lay between the germline ends. This CDR3 is CASSYQRRVARETQYF. The CDR3 DNA is TGTGCCAGCAGTTACCAGAGGCGGGTAGCTCGAGAGACCCAGTACTTC.

J is TRBJ2-7 and V is TRBV7-2, with 7 bases aligning to TRBD1. The CDR3 extends over 13 amino acids. The V gene's germline CDR1 is SGHTA and CDR2 FQGNSA. Losses at the gene ends were 5 bases for V and 7 bases for J; bases not matched to a gene: 8. The CDR3 spells CASSSDRAGEQYF. DNA of the CDR3: TGTGCCAGCAGCAGCGACAGGGCAGGTGAGCAGTACTTC.

The chain uses TRBV5-1 and TRBJ2-5, with TRBD2 matching 7 bases. J was trimmed by 3 bases and V by 0 bases; bases with no gene match: 5. The CDR3 sequence is 15 residues long. CDR1 is SGHRS, CDR2 YFSETQ, per germline. CDR3 protein: CASSLGGGGEETQYF. CDR3 DNA: TGCGCCAGCAGCTTGGGCGGGGGAGGAGAAGAGACCCAGTACTTC. Based on the CDR3 plus reference TRBV5-1 and TRBJ2-5, the full variable domain is KAGVTQTPRYLIKTRGQQVTLSCSPISGHRSVSWYQQTPGQGLQFLFEYFSETQRNKGNFPGRFSGRQFSNSRSEMNVSTLELGDSALYLCASSLGGGGEETQYFGPGTRLLVL.

The sample holds a few counts of this clone. The genes are TRBV11-2 and TRBJ2-7; D uncertain. The CDR3 contains 16 residues. The V and J ends lost 2 bases and 4 bases respectively, with 18 bases between them. Germline V gives CDR1 SGHAT, CDR2 FQNNGV. CDR3 sequence (DNA): TGTGCCAGCAGCTTATCTATGGTAACTGCGCGGTACGAGCAGTACTTC. This sequence encodes CASSLSMVTARYEQYF.

This clone was counted between two and nine times. The V gene is TRBV15, the J gene TRBJ1-3; D is unresolved. With 3 bases removed from V and 1 base from J, the gap between germline ends came to 10 bases. The CDR3 is 15 amino acids. Germline CDR1 reads LNHNV; CDR2 reads YYDKDF (reference sequence). The CDR3 region has the DNA TGTGCCACCAGCAGGGAAGGGAGATCTGGAAACACCATATATTTT. Translation: CATSREGRSGNTIYF.

The chain employs TRBV24-1 and TRBJ2-1; 7 nucleotides agree with TRBD2. Unmatched junction bases numbered 7, after V lost 2 bases and J lost 4 bases. In germline, CDR1 is KGHDR, CDR2 SFDVKD. The CDR3 runs to 16 residues. The CDR3 DNA reads TGTGCCACCAGTGATTCCTCGGCGGGAGTTTACAATGAGCAGTTCTTC. This translates into CATSDSSAGVYNEQFF.

The chain employs TRBV28 and TRBJ1-1; TRBD1 is a possible D gene (5 bases). This CDR3 has 12 amino acids. Germline V gives CDR1 MDHEN, CDR2 SYDVKM. V lost 7 bases and J 1 base, leaving 7 bases between the germline ends. CDR3 residues: CASKGPNTEAFF. CDR3 nucleotides: TGTGCCAGCAAGGGGCCGAACACTGAAGCTTTCTTT.

On this clone itself: Other DNA sequences in the sample encode the same CDR3. The V and J genes are TRBV9 and TRBJ1-2, with unresolved D. The CDR3 extends over 13 amino acids. Germline V gives CDR1 SGDLS, CDR2 YYNGEE. Trimming stripped 5 bases from V and 3 bases from J, with 11 bases between. CDR3 amino acids: CASSVGGDYGYTF. The CDR3 nucleotides are TGTGCCAGCAGTGTTGGAGGAGACTATGGCTACACCTTC.

This clone was seen a single time. The rearrangement uses TRBV7-2 and TRBJ2-3, with TRBD1 matching over 8 bases. V lost 4 bases, J lost 3 bases, and 9 bases stayed unmatched. Germline-derived CDR1 and CDR2 are SGHTA and FQGNSA. The CDR3 contains 16 residues. The CDR3 nucleotides are TGTGCCAGCAGCTACAGGACAGGGTATAGTACAGATACGCAGTATTTT. Its translation: CASSYRTGYSTDTQYF.